This T cell receptor beta chain was found in a study of T-cell reconstitution after alpha-beta-depleted transplantation in children. Study-level findings and limits: Most T-cell counts and diversity one year after the transplant came from T cells that were newly produced. It was reported that alpha-beta T cells came from several hundred expanded graft clones (about two months after transplant). TCRbeta diversity was high at day 60 in some patients (a result of surviving recipient T cells and thymic progenitors).

Unique molecular identifiers tagged the TCRbeta library. Each CDR3 protein gets one entry after TCRdb re-called the PCR reads with MiXCR. The repertoire holds about 200,000 distinct CDR3 sequences, with 6.6% as singletons. This clonotype was counted ten times or more. Its cognate antigen is unknown. CDR1 SEHNR and CDR2 FQNEAQ come from the germline V gene (reference sequence). The CDR3 runs to 15 residues. V was cut by 3 bases and J by 7 bases, with 16 bases left in between. The gene calls are TRBV7-9 and TRBJ2-1; D is perhaps TRBD2 (6 bases). This specimen consisted of PBMCs, obtained before TCRalphabeta/CD19-depleted stem cell transplant. The sequence was collected from a boy aged 2-15 years with acute lymphoblastic leukemia, due to receive a stem cell transplant. In nucleotides, the CDR3 is TGTGCCAGCAGCTTTATCGGGGGTCTTCCGAATGAGCAGTTCTTC. This gives the protein CASSFIGGLPNEQFF.